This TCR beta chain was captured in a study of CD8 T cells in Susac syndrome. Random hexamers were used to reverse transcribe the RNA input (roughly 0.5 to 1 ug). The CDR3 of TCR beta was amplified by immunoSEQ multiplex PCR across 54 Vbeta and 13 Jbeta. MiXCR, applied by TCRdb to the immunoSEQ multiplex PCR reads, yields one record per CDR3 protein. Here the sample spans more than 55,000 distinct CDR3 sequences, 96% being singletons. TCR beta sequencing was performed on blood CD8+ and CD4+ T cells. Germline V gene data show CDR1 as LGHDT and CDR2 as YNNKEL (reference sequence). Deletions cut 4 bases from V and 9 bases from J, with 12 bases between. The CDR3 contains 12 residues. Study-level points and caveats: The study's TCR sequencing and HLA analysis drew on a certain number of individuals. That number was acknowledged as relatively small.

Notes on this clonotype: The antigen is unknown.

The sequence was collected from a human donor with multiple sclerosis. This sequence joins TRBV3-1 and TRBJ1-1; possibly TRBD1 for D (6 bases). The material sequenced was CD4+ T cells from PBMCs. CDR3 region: CASSLPGAQAFF. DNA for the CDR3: TGTGCCAGCAGCCTTCCGGGGGCCCAAGCTTTCTTT.